This T cell receptor beta chain was sequenced for a study of blood T cell repertoires in COVID-19. The repertoire was sequenced with immunoSEQ multiplex PCR; TCRdb's copy has only in-frame clones and lacks some. The sample comprises some 350,000 clones, roughly 90% of which are singletons, and about 6.7% rests with the top ten. Seattle patients were enrolled during active infection and followed longitudinally. J lost 8 bases, V lost 4 bases, and 10 bases had no gene match. This CDR3 is 15 amino acids long. Germline CDR1 MNHEY, CDR2 SVGAGI. This TCR was recovered from a woman aged 70-85 years with COVID-19, enrolled during active disease. The sample taken for sequencing was peripheral blood. The rearrangement uses TRBV6-5 and TRBJ1-4, with 7 positions matching TRBD1. CDR3 sequence reads: CASSFTGAGGEKLFF. As DNA, the CDR3 is TGTGCCAGCAGTTTCACAGGGGCCGGAGGGGAAAAACTGTTTTTT.